Presented here are 20 T cell receptor beta chains from one specimen sequenced in a study of patients and donors after allogeneic stem cell transplantation. MiXCR, run by TCRdb on the RT-PCR reads, gives a single entry per CDR3 protein. This sample has around 160,000 distinct CDR3 sequences, with about 32% found just once. Sequencing was carried out using blood, either unsorted or a sorted T cell fraction (not recorded which). Receptors were obtained from a human donor who was either an allogeneic HSCT recipient or a stem cell or donor lymphocyte infusion donor (not recorded which). It is not recorded whose cells these are; they may come from a transplant donor.

The genes are TRBV2 and TRBJ2-1, with 10 bases that match TRBD2. CDR1 is SNHLY, CDR2 FYNNEI, per germline. Losses at the gene ends were 7 bases for V and 3 bases for J; bases not matched to a gene: 3. The CDR3 is 14 amino acids. The CDR3 bases are TGTGCCAGCACCGGGACTAGCGTCTACAATGAGCAGTTCTTC. Encoded protein: CASTGTSVYNEQFF.

Only a few counts were recorded for this clonotype. The CDR3 protein is CSARDLTGGLSYEQYF. The CDR3 DNA reads as TGCAGTGCTAGAGATCTAACAGGGGGCCTCTCCTACGAGCAGTACTTC. The rearrangement links TRBV20-1 to TRBJ2-7, with 9 bases matching TRBD1. CDR3 length: 16 residues. In germline, CDR1 is DFQATT, CDR2 SNEGSKA (reference sequence). The trim removed 0 bases at V and 0 bases at J, leaving 6 bases unmatched.

The rearrangement uses TRBV9 and TRBJ2-7, with 7 positions matching TRBD1. This CDR3 region has 15 residues. From germline, CDR1 is SGDLS and CDR2 YYNGEE. Germline trimming cut 0 bases from V and 3 bases from J; bases unmatched to any gene: 6. The DNA for the CDR3 is TGTGCCAGCAGCGTAGCACAGGGGACGATCTACGAGCAGTACTTC. Amino acids: CASSVAQGTIYEQYF.

In this sample, this clonotype turned up a few times. V usage is TRBV27 and J usage is TRBJ2-2; D gene uncertain. Trimming removed 0 bases at V and 6 bases at J, with 11 bases between. The CDR3 length is 15 residues. Germline V lookup: CDR1 MNHEY, CDR2 SMNVEV (reference sequence). The CDR3 DNA is TGTGCCAGCAGTTTATCGTGGATGTCTGCCGGGGAGCTGTTTTTT. This gives the protein CASSLSWMSAGELFF.

This clonotype has more than one count but fewer than ten. The CDR3 here is CASSPPADTQYF. CDR3 sequence (DNA): TGTGCCAGCAGTCCCCCGGCAGATACGCAGTATTTT. V gene TRBV12-3 or TRBV12-4 combines with J gene TRBJ2-3; D is ambiguous. The CDR3 sequence is 12 residues long. V shed 5 bases and J shed 4 bases, with 7 bases lying between them.

This clonotype was recorded a few times. The chain is built from TRBV12-3 or TRBV12-4 and TRBJ1-4, with D possibly being TRBD1 (6 bases). The V and J ends lost 2 bases and 5 bases respectively, with 12 bases between them. The CDR3 is 15 amino acids. CDR3 loop: CASSLRTDLNEKLFF. In DNA form, the CDR3 reads TGTGCCAGCAGTTTAAGGACAGACCTGAATGAAAAACTGTTTTTT.

This clonotype was seen ten or more times. The chain joins TRBV6-5 to TRBJ1-1, with D possibly being TRBD1 (5 bases). The CDR3 length is 14 residues. Per the germline V gene, CDR1 is MNHEY and CDR2 is SVGAGI. The V gene lost 6 bases and the J gene lost 3 bases, with 14 bases spanning the gap. The CDR3 sequence: CASSLGVGDTEAFF. In nucleotides, the CDR3 is TGTGCCAGCAGCCTGGGGGTAGGAGACACTGAAGCTTTCTTT.

This clonotype was counted a few times. The chain couples TRBV15 to TRBJ1-5, with TRBD1 matching 8 bases. The CDR3 is made up of 16 amino acids. The J segment lost 4 bases and the V segment lost 1 base, leaving 6 bases of the junction unmatched. In germline, CDR1 is LNHNV, CDR2 YYDKDF (reference sequence). CDR3 coding DNA: TGTGCCACCAGCAGAGGCAGGGGGCTTAAAAATCAGCCCCAGCATTTT. Its protein product is CATSRGRGLKNQPQHF.

As DNA, the CDR3 is TGTGCCAGCAGCGCCACGCGAAGCTCCTACAATGAGCAGTTCTTC. Protein product: CASSATRSSYNEQFF. The rearrangement links TRBV9 to TRBJ2-1; D is unresolved. V was shortened by 3 bases and J by 0 bases, with 10 bases between the two germline ends. CDR1 and CDR2 from the germline V gene are SGDLS and YYNGEE. This CDR3 region has 15 residues.

The sample holds one count of this clonotype. This chain links TRBV25-1 with TRBJ2-3; no reliable D call. This CDR3 is built from 16 residues. CDR1 and CDR2 from the germline V gene are MGHDK and SYGVNS. Between the trimmed V and J ends, which lost 6 bases and 6 bases, there was a span of 22 bases. The CDR3 loop reads CASRETGIGPGDTQYF. DNA for the CDR3: TGTGCCAGCAGGGAGACTGGGATAGGGCCTGGGGATACGCAGTATTTT.

This sequence joins TRBV4-3 and TRBJ2-7; D possibly corresponds to TRBD1 (5 bases). Germline V gene lookup returns CDR1 LGHNA and CDR2 YSLEER. This CDR3 has 17 amino acids. Trimming removed 0 bases from V and 2 bases from J, with 17 bases in between. Here the CDR3 reads CASSQEGRVEFPYEQYF. The CDR3 region has the DNA TGCGCCAGCAGCCAAGAAGGCAGGGTTGAATTCCCCTACGAGCAGTACTTC.

This clonotype has more than one count but fewer than ten. The genes are TRBV5-6 and TRBJ1-6; D might be TRBD1 (5 bases). In germline, CDR1 is SGHDT, CDR2 YYEEEE. CDR3 length: 15 residues. V was shortened by 4 bases and J by 3 bases, with 11 bases between the two germline ends. CDR3 in amino acids: CASSPRRDYNSPLHF. The CDR3 DNA sequence: TGTGCCAGCAGCCCTCGCAGGGACTATAATTCACCCCTCCACTTT.

The J gene is TRBJ2-5, the V gene TRBV4-2, with 8 bases aligning to TRBD1. This CDR3 comprises 15 residues. The trim removed 2 bases at V and 2 bases at J, leaving 4 bases unmatched. The germline V gene encodes CDR1 LGHNA and CDR2 YNFKEQ. DNA of the CDR3: TGTGCCAGCAGCCAACAGGGGGCCGGGCAAGAGACCCAGTACTTC. It encodes CASSQQGAGQETQYF.

This clonotype has more than one count but fewer than ten. The V and J genes are TRBV20-1 and TRBJ2-1, with D uncertain. This CDR3 has 13 residues. V lost 3 bases to trimming and J lost 7 bases, with 13 bases between them. CDR1 DFQATT and CDR2 SNEGSKA come from the germline V gene (reference sequence). DNA for the CDR3: TGCAGTGCTAGTAGACCAGCGTTGAATGAGCAGTTCTTC. This translates into CSASRPALNEQFF.

This clonotype showed up just a few times. The J gene is TRBJ2-6, the V gene TRBV20-1; D gene unclear. The CDR3 extends over 16 amino acids. V shed 3 bases and J shed 0 bases, with 12 bases lying between them. Germline V gene data show CDR1 as DFQATT and CDR2 as SNEGSKA (reference sequence). This CDR3 is CSARAFAFSGANVLTF. The CDR3 DNA follows: TGCAGTGCTAGGGCTTTCGCCTTCTCTGGGGCCAACGTCCTGACTTTC.

The chain is built from TRBV10-3 and TRBJ2-7, with TRBD1 matching 9 bases. V lost 6 bases, J lost 3 bases, and 3 bases stayed unmatched. There are 13 residues in the CDR3. CDR1 and CDR2 (germline): ENHRY, SYGVKD. The CDR3 nucleotides read TGTGCCATCAGGGGACAGGGAAACTACGAGCAGTACTTC. Residues: CAIRGQGNYEQYF.

This clonotype appeared many times. The chain has TRBV6-1 and TRBJ1-1; D is unclear. Germline V gene data show CDR1 as MNHNS and CDR2 as SASEGT. The CDR3 covers 13 residues. Trimming took off 6 bases at V and 1 base at J, with 9 bases between the two ends. The CDR3 DNA sequence: TGTGCCAGCAGCCTGGTAGGGAACACTGAAGCTTTCTTT. As protein: CASSLVGNTEAFF.

This clonotype has at least ten counts. CDR3 DNA: TGTGCCAGCAGTCTCAATGAGCAGTTCTTC. Translated: CASSLNEQFF. The V call is TRBV12-3 or TRBV12-4, the J call TRBJ2-1, with D uncertain. Trimming removed 5 bases from V and 6 bases from J, with 2 bases in between. The CDR3 runs to 10 residues.

The chain is built from TRBV12-3 or TRBV12-4 and TRBJ2-3; TRBD1 matches 10 bases. The CDR3 spans 14 residues. V lost 7 bases to trimming and J lost 4 bases; unmatched junction nucleotides: 5. CDR3 nucleotide sequence: TGTGCCAGCAAAAGGGGGACAGGGGCAGATACGCAGTATTTT. Its translation: CASKRGTGADTQYF.

The rearrangement uses TRBV16 and TRBJ2-7; 7 nucleotides line up with TRBD2. The length of the CDR3 is 19 residues. Trimming took 1 base from V and 0 from J; bases not matched to a gene: 15. Per germline, CDR1 KGHSY and CDR2 FQNENV. The DNA of the CDR3 is TGTGCCAGCAGCCAATACCCTTCTGTTGCGGGGGATAGCTCCTACGAGCAGTACTTC. It encodes CASSQYPSVAGDSSYEQYF.